These 23 T cell receptor beta chains were sequenced from one sample in a study of technical replicates of blood from several donors. Assay: immunoSEQ multiplex PCR; the TCRdb copy retains only in-frame clones and omits some. The sample has under 85,000 clones, approximately 97% seen once. The sample comprised T cells isolated from PBMCs. Receptors were obtained from a human donor in good health.

This clone came up once. The chain's CDR3 is CASSPLAGLPYEQYF. DNA of the CDR3: TGTGCCAGCAGTCCGCTAGCGGGCCTACCGTACGAGCAGTACTTC. The J gene is TRBJ2-7, the V gene TRBV6-5; 8 nucleotides line up with TRBD2. Germline V CDR1 and CDR2: MNHEY, SVGAGI. V trimming: 5 bases; J trimming: 4 bases; junction bases outside the gene matches: 10. CDR3 size: 15 residues.

The rearrangement uses TRBV11-3 and TRBJ1-1; D perhaps matches TRBD1 (6 bases). The germline V gene encodes CDR1 SGHNT and CDR2 YENEEA. This CDR3 is built from 15 residues. Trimming stripped 5 bases from V and 0 bases from J, with 13 bases between. DNA of the CDR3: TGTGCCAGCAGCCCCCGGACAGACATGAACACTGAAGCTTTCTTT. It translates to CASSPRTDMNTEAFF.

This chain connects TRBV25-1 to TRBJ1-4; D remains ambiguous. There are 13 residues in the CDR3. Trimming shortened V by 4 bases and J by 3 bases, and 6 bases separated the two germline ends. Germline V gene lookup returns CDR1 MGHDK and CDR2 SYGVNS. CDR3 region: CASSGGSNEKLFF. CDR3 nucleotides: TGTGCCAGCAGTGGCGGTTCTAATGAAAAACTGTTTTTT.

This chain joins TRBV10-2 and TRBJ2-1; D possibly corresponds to TRBD2 (5 bases). In germline, CDR1 is WSHSY, CDR2 SAAADI. The CDR3 contains 11 residues. Trimming cost V 5 bases and J 7 bases, with 6 bases left between them. The CDR3 loop reads CASSSGNEQFF. The DNA of the CDR3 is TGCGCCAGCAGTAGCGGAAATGAGCAGTTCTTC.

This clone was found once. The V gene is TRBV10-2, the J gene TRBJ1-1; 8 positions match TRBD1. The germline gives CDR1 WSHSY, CDR2 SAAADI. CDR3 size: 12 residues. Trimming at V came to 10 bases and at J to 3 bases, leaving 4 bases not matched to a gene. The CDR3 spells CATTGGDTEAFF. The CDR3, as DNA: TGCGCCACCACAGGGGGTGACACTGAAGCTTTCTTT.

V usage is TRBV5-6 and J usage is TRBJ2-1; no firm D call. The V gene lost 6 bases and the J gene lost 4 bases, with 20 bases spanning the gap. CDR1 is SGHDT and CDR2 is YYEEEE in the germline V gene. This CDR3 is 16 amino acids long. This CDR3 reads CASTVGFTGAYNEQFF. The DNA of the CDR3 is TGTGCCAGCACCGTAGGATTTACGGGTGCTTACAATGAGCAGTTCTTC.

The chain has TRBV11-2 and TRBJ2-2, with D tentatively TRBD2 (7 bases). Germline V gene data show CDR1 as SGHAT and CDR2 as FQNNGV. This CDR3 spans 15 amino acids. Trimming took 1 base from V and 6 from J, leaving 12 bases between them. The CDR3, as DNA: TGTGCCAGCAGCTTAGGAGGGAGGGGGTCCGGGGAGCTGTTTTTT. It specifies CASSLGGRGSGELFF.

CDR3 bases: TGCGCCAGCAGCGAAGAAGGGCGGGGGCACGGTGAGCAGTTCTTC. Protein: CASSEEGRGHGEQFF. V and J are TRBV5-1 and TRBJ2-1; D perhaps matches TRBD2 (7 bases). Germline-derived CDR1 and CDR2 are SGHRS and YFSETQ. The CDR3 covers 15 residues. V was clipped by 4 bases and J by 9 bases, with 20 bases between them.

The CDR3 DNA reads as TGTGCCAGCAGCCTCCGCAGGGGAAATGAAAAACTGTTTTTT. Its protein is CASSLRRGNEKLFF. The chain couples TRBV7-9 to TRBJ1-4; D possibly corresponds to TRBD1 (6 bases). Deletions cut 5 bases from V and 5 bases from J, with 12 bases between. Germline CDR1 is SEHNR and CDR2 is FQNEAQ (reference sequence). CDR3 length: 14 amino acids. Looking up the rest from reference TRBV7-9 and TRBJ1-4 gives the full variable domain: DTGVSQNPRHKITKRGQNVTFRCDPISEHNRLYWYRQTLGQGPEFLTYFQNEAQLEKSRLLSDRFSAERPKGSFSTLEIQRTEQGDSAMYLCASSLRRGNEKLFFGSGTQLSVL.

The chain carries TRBV9 and TRBJ1-1, with 8 bases matching TRBD1. Trimming took 2 bases from V and 0 from J; bases not matched to a gene: 3. The CDR3 has 15 amino acids. Germline CDR1 and CDR2: SGDLS and YYNGEE. CDR3 bases: TGTGCCAGCAGCGTTGGACAGGGAATGAACACTGAAGCTTTCTTT. As protein: CASSVGQGMNTEAFF.

This chain joins TRBV6-6 and TRBJ1-5, with D perhaps TRBD1 (5 bases). Looked up from germline, CDR1 is MNHNY and CDR2 is SVGAGI (reference sequence). V was cut by 5 bases and J by 0 bases, with 11 bases left in between. This CDR3 spans 15 amino acids. Here the CDR3 reads CASSRQTDSNQPQHF. Written as DNA, the CDR3 is TGTGCCAGCAGTAGACAGACCGATAGCAATCAGCCCCAGCATTTT.

The rearrangement joins TRBV28 to TRBJ1-2; 8 bases agree with TRBD1. Unmatched junction bases numbered 8, after V lost 3 bases and J lost 8 bases. CDR3 length: 14 residues. In germline, CDR1 is MDHEN, CDR2 SYDVKM. In DNA, the CDR3 is TGTGCCAGCAGTTTGGTCAGGGGGCAATCCGGCTACACCTTC. The encoded protein is CASSLVRGQSGYTF.

This chain uses TRBV6-1 with TRBJ1-5; D is uncertain. This CDR3 has 14 residues. The germline CDR1 and CDR2 sequences are MNHNS and SASEGT. Trimming stripped 0 bases from V and 5 bases from J, with 8 bases between. CDR3 DNA sequence: TGTGCCAGCAGTGAAGCCCTGGCGGATCAGCCCCAGCATTTT. This gives the protein CASSEALADQPQHF.

The chain combines TRBV6-1 with TRBJ1-6, with D unclear. Germline-derived CDR1 and CDR2 are MNHNS and SASEGT. V was cut by 6 bases and J by 2 bases, with 11 bases left in between. CDR3 length: 15 amino acids. In DNA, the CDR3 is TGTGCCAGCAGGCTTTACGGGGCCTATAATTCACCCCTCCACTTT. Encoded protein: CASRLYGAYNSPLHF.

The chain uses TRBV4-2 and TRBJ1-1, with D maybe TRBD1 (5 bases). The CDR3 contains 14 residues. The germline V gene encodes CDR1 LGHNA and CDR2 YNFKEQ. The V gene lost 0 bases and the J gene lost 8 bases, with 13 bases spanning the gap. The CDR3 protein is CASSQEMVGGEAFF. CDR3 coding DNA: TGTGCCAGCAGCCAAGAGATGGTGGGGGGAGAAGCTTTCTTT.

The chain employs TRBV6-5 and TRBJ2-7; 8 bases are a match to TRBD1. CDR1 MNHEY and CDR2 SVGAGI come from the germline V gene. This CDR3 comprises 15 residues. Trimming cost V 5 bases and J 7 bases; bases outside gene matches: 13. Written as DNA, the CDR3 is TGTGCCAGCAGTCCGCCCGGGACAGGTACTAGGGAGCAGTACTTC. The encoded protein is CASSPPGTGTREQYF.

The rearrangement links TRBV5-1 to TRBJ1-3; the D gene is possibly TRBD1 (6 bases). The germline V gene encodes CDR1 SGHRS and CDR2 YFSETQ. V was clipped by 0 bases and J by 0 bases, with 13 bases between them. This CDR3 has 17 amino acids. CDR3 amino acids: CASSLELVGASGNTIYF. CDR3 nucleotide sequence: TGCGCCAGCAGCTTGGAATTAGTGGGGGCCTCTGGAAACACCATATATTTT.

V and J are TRBV5-6 and TRBJ2-1; 8 bases are shared with TRBD2. CDR1 is SGHDT, CDR2 YYEEEE, per germline. Germline trimming cut 2 bases from V and 7 bases from J; bases unmatched to any gene: 5. This CDR3 contains 14 residues. The CDR3 bases are TGTGCCAGCAGCTTCCGGGGGGGCGGGAATGAGCAGTTCTTC. Its protein product is CASSFRGGGNEQFF.

The rearrangement links TRBV5-1 to TRBJ2-2; 10 positions match TRBD2. V shed 7 bases, J shed 5 bases, and the junction held 11 bases outside the gene matches. The CDR3 covers 16 residues. Germline CDR1 SGHRS, CDR2 YFSETQ. Here the CDR3 reads CASSGTSVEWTGELFF. CDR3 nucleotide sequence: TGCGCCAGCTCGGGGACTAGCGTTGAGTGGACCGGGGAGCTGTTTTTT.

The chain recombines TRBV19 with TRBJ1-5, with D maybe TRBD1 (5 bases). CDR3 length equals 14 residues. Trimming left V 4 bases short and J 3 bases short, with 10 bases between. CDR1 is LNHDA, CDR2 SQIVND, per germline (reference sequence). Written as DNA, the CDR3 is TGTGCCAGTAGTACCACAGGTTTCAATCAGCCCCAGCATTTT. Translation gives CASSTTGFNQPQHF.

The chain links TRBV2 to TRBJ2-5; possible D gene TRBD1, 6 bases. Looked up from germline, CDR1 is SNHLY and CDR2 is FYNNEI. V was trimmed by 3 bases and J by 7 bases, leaving 15 bases between them. The CDR3 has 14 residues. In DNA form, the CDR3 reads TGTGCCAGCAGTGACAGGGGCGTAACCGGGACCCAGTACTTC. Translation: CASSDRGVTGTQYF.

This sequence joins TRBV10-3 and TRBJ2-1, with 9 nucleotides matching TRBD2. Germline V gene sequence: CDR1 ENHRY, CDR2 SYGVKD. The CDR3 has 16 amino acids. V shed 0 bases, J shed 5 bases, and the junction held 5 bases outside the gene matches. DNA for the CDR3: TGTGCCATCAGTGAGTCGTCTAGCGGGACAGACAATGAGCAGTTCTTC. It specifies CAISESSSGTDNEQFF.

The chain employs TRBV19 and TRBJ1-3; perhaps TRBD1 as D (5 bases). The germline V gene encodes CDR1 LNHDA and CDR2 SQIVND (reference sequence). Trimming took off 6 bases at V and 3 bases at J, with 12 bases between the two ends. The CDR3 has 14 residues. The CDR3 DNA reads TGTGCCAGTAGCCCCGGACAAGTTGGAAACACCATATATTTT. Its protein product is CASSPGQVGNTIYF.